The clone carrying this TCR beta chain was recorded many times. This sample stems from a study of T cells in Graves' hyperthyroidism and ophthalmopathy. Trimming took off 6 bases at V and 8 bases at J, with 13 bases between the two ends. This CDR3 is built from 12 residues. Authors of the study amplified TCR beta CDR3 regions from RNA transcripts. The HTBI primer set served for first-round RT-PCR of the TCR CDR3. TCRdb passed the multiplex PCR reads through MiXCR, listing each CDR3 protein once. This table holds fewer than 400,000 distinct CDR3 sequences, about 15% found once. This clonotype was obtained from a man aged 30-40 years with Graves' hyperthyroidism. Source material: blood. The chain has TRBV12-3 or TRBV12-4 and TRBJ1-2; the D is unclear. Here the CDR3 DNA reads TGTGCCAGCAGACCTACTGGCGAAGGCTACACCTTC. It translates to CASRPTGEGYTF.